This T cell receptor beta chain was captured by sequencing in a study of blood T cells in healthy people across ages. Germline assignment: CDR1 SGHRS and CDR2 YFSETQ. Trimming took off 3 bases at V and 1 base at J, with 13 bases between the two ends. The CDR3 loop spans 15 amino acids. Together with a sample-barcoded 5' primer, a J-beta primer mix was included in a second PCR lasting about 6 to 11 cycles. TCRdb independently ran MiXCR on the 5' RACE reads; one entry per CDR3 protein. The sample carries hundreds of thousands of distinct CDR3 sequences, approximately 25% recorded once. Study-wide results and caveats: The study found more naive CD4+ cells and higher diversity in long-lived than aged donors.

This clonotype has a handful of counts. Antigen unknown. This sample also belongs to another study, concerning T cells of mothers and their children.

V is TRBV5-1 and J is TRBJ1-2, with TRBD1 as a possible D gene (5 bases). The TCR sequence derives from a boy younger than 18 in good health. Material for sequencing was blood. As DNA, the CDR3 is TGCGCCAGCAGCTCTATGGGGGGGGATAACTATGGCTACACCTTC. As protein: CASSSMGGDNYGYTF.